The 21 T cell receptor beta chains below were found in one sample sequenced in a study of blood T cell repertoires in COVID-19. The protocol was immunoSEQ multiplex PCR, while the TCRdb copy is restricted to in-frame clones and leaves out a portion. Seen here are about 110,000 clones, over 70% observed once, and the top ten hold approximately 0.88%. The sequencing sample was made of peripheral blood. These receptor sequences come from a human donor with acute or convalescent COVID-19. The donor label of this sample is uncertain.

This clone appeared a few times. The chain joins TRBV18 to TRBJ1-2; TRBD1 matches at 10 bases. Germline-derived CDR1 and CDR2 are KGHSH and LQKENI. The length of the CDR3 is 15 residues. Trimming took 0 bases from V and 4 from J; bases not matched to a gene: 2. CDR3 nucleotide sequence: TGTGCCAGCTCACCACCCGGGACAGGGGTCTATGGCTACACCTTC. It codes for CASSPPGTGVYGYTF. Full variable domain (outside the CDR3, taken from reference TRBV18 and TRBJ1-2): NAGVMQNPRHLVRRRGQEARLRCSPMKGHSHVYWYRQLPEEGLKFMVYLQKENIIDESGMPKERFSAEFPKEGPSILRIQQVVRGDSAAYFCASSPPGTGVYGYTFGSGTRLTVV.

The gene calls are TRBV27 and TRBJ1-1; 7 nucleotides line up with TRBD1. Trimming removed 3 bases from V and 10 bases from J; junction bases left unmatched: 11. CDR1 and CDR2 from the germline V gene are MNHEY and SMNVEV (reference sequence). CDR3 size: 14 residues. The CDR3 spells CASSFLRTGATAFF. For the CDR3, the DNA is TGTGCCAGCAGTTTCCTTCGGACAGGTGCAACAGCTTTCTTT.

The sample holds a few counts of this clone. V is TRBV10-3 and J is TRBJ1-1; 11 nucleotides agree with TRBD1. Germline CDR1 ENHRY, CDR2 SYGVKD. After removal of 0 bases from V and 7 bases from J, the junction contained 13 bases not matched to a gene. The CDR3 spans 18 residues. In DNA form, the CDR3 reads TGTGCCATCAGTGAGTCGGACACCTATGGACAGGGGGCTATTGAAGCTTTCTTT. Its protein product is CAISESDTYGQGAIEAFF.

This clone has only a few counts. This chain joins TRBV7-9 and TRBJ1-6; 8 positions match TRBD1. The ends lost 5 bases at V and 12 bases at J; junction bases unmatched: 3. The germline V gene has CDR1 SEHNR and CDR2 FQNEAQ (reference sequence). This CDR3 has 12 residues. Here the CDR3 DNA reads TGTGCCAGCAGCCCCGGACAGGGACCCCTCCACTTT. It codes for CASSPGQGPLHF.

The CDR3 region has the DNA TGTGCCTGGAGCCCTGGACTAGCGGGGGTCACAGATACGCAGTATTTT. This codes for CAWSPGLAGVTDTQYF. V usage is TRBV30 and J usage is TRBJ2-3; 13 bases are shared with TRBD2. This CDR3 spans 16 amino acids. Germline V gene sequence: CDR1 GTSNPN, CDR2 SVGIG (reference sequence). Trimming cost V 3 bases and J 2 bases; bases outside gene matches: 5. Filled out from reference TRBV30 and TRBJ2-3, the complete variable domain reads SQTIHQWPATLVQPVGSPLSLECTVEGTSNPNLYWYRQAAGRGLQLLFYSVGIGQISSEVPQNLSASRPQDRQFILSSKKLLLSDSGFYLCAWSPGLAGVTDTQYFGPGTRLTVL.

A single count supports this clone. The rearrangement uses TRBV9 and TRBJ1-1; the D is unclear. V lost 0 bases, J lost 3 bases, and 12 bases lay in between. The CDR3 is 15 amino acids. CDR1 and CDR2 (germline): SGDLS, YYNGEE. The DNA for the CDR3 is TGTGCCAGCAGCGTAGCCGGGAGAGTAGACACTGAAGCTTTCTTT. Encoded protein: CASSVAGRVDTEAFF.

In DNA, the CDR3 is TGTGCCAGCAGCCAGGGTTGGAACACTGAAGCTTTCTTT. Protein: CASSQGWNTEAFF. The V and J genes are TRBV5-4 and TRBJ1-1; tentatively, D is TRBD1 (5 bases). Germline V gene sequence: CDR1 SGHNT, CDR2 YYREEE (reference sequence). Trimming removed 4 bases at V and 1 base at J, with 8 bases between. There are 13 residues in the CDR3.

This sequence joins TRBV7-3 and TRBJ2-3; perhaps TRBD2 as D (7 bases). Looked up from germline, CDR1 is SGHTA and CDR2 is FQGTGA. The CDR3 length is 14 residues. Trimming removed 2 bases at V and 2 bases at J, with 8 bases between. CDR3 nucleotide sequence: TGTGCCAGCAGCTTAGGGGGGGCCACAGATACGCAGTATTTT. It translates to CASSLGGATDTQYF. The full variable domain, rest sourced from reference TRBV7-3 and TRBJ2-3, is GAGVSQTPSNKVTEKGKYVELRCDPISGHTALYWYRQSLGQGPEFLIYFQGTGAADDSGLPNDRFFAVRPEGSVSTLKIQRTERGDSAVYLCASSLGGATDTQYFGPGTRLTVL.

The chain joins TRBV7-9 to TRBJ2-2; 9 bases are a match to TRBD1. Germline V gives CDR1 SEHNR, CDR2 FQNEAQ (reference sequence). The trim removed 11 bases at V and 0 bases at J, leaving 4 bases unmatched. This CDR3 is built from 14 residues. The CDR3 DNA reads TGTGCCGGGGGGGACAGGGCGAACACCGGGGAGCTGTTTTTT. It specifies CAGGDRANTGELFF.

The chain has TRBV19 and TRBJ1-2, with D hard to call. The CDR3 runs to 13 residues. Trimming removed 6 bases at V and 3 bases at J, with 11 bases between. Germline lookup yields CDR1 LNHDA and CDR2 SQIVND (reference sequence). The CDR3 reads CASSPVGDYGYTF. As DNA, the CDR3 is TGTGCCAGTAGCCCAGTCGGGGACTATGGCTACACCTTC.

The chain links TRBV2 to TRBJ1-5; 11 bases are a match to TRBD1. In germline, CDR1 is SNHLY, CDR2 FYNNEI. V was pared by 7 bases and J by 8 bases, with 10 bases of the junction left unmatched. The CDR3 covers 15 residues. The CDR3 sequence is CASKLDRGRKEPQHF. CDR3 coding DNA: TGTGCCAGCAAACTGGACAGGGGGCGGAAGGAGCCCCAGCATTTT.

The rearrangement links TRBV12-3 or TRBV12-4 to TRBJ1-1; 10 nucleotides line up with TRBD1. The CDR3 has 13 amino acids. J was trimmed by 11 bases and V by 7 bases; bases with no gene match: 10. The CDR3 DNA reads TGTGCCAGCACCGACAGGGGGCGGTGGGTTGCTTTCTTT. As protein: CASTDRGRWVAFF.

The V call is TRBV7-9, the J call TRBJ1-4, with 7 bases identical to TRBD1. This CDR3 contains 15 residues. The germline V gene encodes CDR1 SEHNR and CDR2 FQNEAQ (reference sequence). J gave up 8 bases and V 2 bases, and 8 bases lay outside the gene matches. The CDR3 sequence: CASSLYRTGGEKLFF. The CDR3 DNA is TGTGCCAGCAGCTTATATAGGACAGGAGGAGAAAAACTGTTTTTT. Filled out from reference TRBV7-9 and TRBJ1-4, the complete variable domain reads DTGVSQNPRHKITKRGQNVTFRCDPISEHNRLYWYRQTLGQGPEFLTYFQNEAQLEKSRLLSDRFSAERPKGSFSTLEIQRTEQGDSAMYLCASSLYRTGGEKLFFGSGTQLSVL.

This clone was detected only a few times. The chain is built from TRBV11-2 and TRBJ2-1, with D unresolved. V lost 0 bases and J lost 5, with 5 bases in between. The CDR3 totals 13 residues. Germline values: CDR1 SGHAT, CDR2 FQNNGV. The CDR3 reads CASSLDRHNEQFF. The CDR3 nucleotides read TGTGCCAGCAGCTTAGACAGGCACAATGAGCAGTTCTTC.

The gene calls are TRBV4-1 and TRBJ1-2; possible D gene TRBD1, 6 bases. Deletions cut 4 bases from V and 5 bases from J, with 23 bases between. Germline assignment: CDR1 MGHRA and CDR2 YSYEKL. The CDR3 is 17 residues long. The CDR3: CASSPYDPGQPPYGYTF. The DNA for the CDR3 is TGCGCCAGCAGCCCCTACGATCCGGGACAACCACCTTATGGCTACACCTTC.

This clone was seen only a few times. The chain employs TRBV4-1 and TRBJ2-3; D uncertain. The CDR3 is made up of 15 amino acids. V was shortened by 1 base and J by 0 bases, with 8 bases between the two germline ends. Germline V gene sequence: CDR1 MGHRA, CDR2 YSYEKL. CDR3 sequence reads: CASSQVFTSTDTQYF. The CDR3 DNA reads TGCGCCAGCAGCCAAGTCTTTACTAGCACAGATACGCAGTATTTT.

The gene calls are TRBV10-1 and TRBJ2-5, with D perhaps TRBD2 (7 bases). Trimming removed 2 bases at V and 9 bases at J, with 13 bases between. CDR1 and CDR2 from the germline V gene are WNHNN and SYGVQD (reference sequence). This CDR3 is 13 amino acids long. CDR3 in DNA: TGCGCCAGCAGTGAGATTGGGGAGGGGGCCCAGTACTTC. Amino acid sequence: CASSEIGEGAQYF.

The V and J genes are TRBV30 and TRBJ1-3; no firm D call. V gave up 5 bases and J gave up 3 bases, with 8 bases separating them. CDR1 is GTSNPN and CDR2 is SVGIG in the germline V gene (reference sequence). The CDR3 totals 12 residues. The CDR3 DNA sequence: TGTGCCTGGTCCCTTTTTGGAAACACCATATATTTT. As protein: CAWSLFGNTIYF.

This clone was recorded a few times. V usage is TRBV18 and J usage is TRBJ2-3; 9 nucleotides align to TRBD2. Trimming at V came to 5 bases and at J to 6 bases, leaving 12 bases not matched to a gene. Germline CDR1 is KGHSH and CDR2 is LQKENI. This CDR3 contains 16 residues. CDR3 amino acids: CASSLTSGPPHDTQYF. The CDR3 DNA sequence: TGTGCCAGCTCATTGACTAGCGGACCCCCACACGATACGCAGTATTTT.

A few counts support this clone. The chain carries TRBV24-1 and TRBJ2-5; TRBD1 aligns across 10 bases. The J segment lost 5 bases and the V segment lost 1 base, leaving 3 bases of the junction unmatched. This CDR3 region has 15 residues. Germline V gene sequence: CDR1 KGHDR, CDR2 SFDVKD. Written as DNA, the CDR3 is TGTGCCACCAGTGATTTTGGGACAGGGGAGGAGACCCAGTACTTC. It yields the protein CATSDFGTGEETQYF.

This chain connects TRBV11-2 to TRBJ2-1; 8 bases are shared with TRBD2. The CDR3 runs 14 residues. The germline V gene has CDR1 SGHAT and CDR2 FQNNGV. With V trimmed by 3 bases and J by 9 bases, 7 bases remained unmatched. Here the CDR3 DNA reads TGTGCCAGCAGCTTGAGCGGGGGCTCCAGTGAGCAGTTCTTC. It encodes CASSLSGGSSEQFF.